This entry concerns a single T cell receptor beta chain. The antigen is not known. This sample was taken from a study of response to subunit inactivated influenza vaccine. TCRdb re-derived calls from the RT-PCR reads in MiXCR, one entry per CDR3 protein. This table holds about 480,000 distinct CDR3 sequences, 10% to 15% found once. The CDR3 consists of 13 residues. Germline V CDR1 and CDR2: SGHTA, FQGTGA. V trimming: 8 bases; J trimming: 6 bases; junction bases outside the gene matches: 7. General study findings and limits: That few new T cells are recruited by each seasonal influenza vaccination was the authors' suggestion.

Specimen: PBMCs from blood, collected more than 35 days after vaccination. V gene TRBV7-3 combines with J gene TRBJ2-1, with TRBD2 matching over 7 bases. This TCR derives from a man aged 50 or older who received an inactivated influenza vaccine. CDR3 in amino acids: CASALGRGNEQFF. CDR3 nucleotides: TGTGCCAGCGCCTTGGGGAGGGGCAATGAGCAGTTCTTC. The variable domain in full, completed from reference TRBV7-3 and TRBJ2-1, reads GAGVSQTPSNKVTEKGKYVELRCDPISGHTALYWYRQSLGQGPEFLIYFQGTGAADDSGLPNDRFFAVRPEGSVSTLKIQRTERGDSAVYLCASALGRGNEQFFGPGTRLTVL.